Below, one TCR beta chain is given with its context. This clonotype was counted ten times or more. Its antigen is not yet known. Base qualities are not recorded, but no much larger clone differs from it by a single base. Stable Graves' hyperthyroidism was defined as the absence of progression to ophthalmopathy over 18 months of follow-up. Hyperthyroidism patients were aged 18 to 65 years and newly diagnosed, with disease duration of less than 2 months. Exclusion was applied to patients with uncontrolled infections, other autoimmune diseases, pregnancy or lactation. Diagnoses were based on clinical symptoms, serum thyroxine and TRAb, thyroid ultrasound and orbital computed tomography. PBMCs were isolated from about 9.1 ml of fresh peripheral blood by Ficoll-Paque density gradient centrifugation. Trizol reagent was used to extract total RNA, and RNA quality was then checked on an Agilent 2100 Bioanalyzer.

From the germline V gene, CDR1 is MNHNS and CDR2 is SASEGT. Deletion took 6 bases off V and 4 bases off J, with a span of 21 bases between the germline ends. CDR3 length: 16 amino acids, cysteine to phenylalanine. Only the CDR3 portion is preserved as DNA: 48 bases, with reading frame beginning at the first base. The record originates from a study of T cells in Graves' hyperthyroidism and ophthalmopathy (dated by TCRdb to between 2018 and 2021). Regarding the complete study: Peripheral blood samples were taken at initial diagnosis, before any treatment was given. To identify distinguishing TCR V-J signatures, a discovery cohort of around 98 patients was used, comprising 43 with Graves' ophthalmopathy and around 60 with stable Graves' hyperthyroidism. An independent validation cohort of under 20 hyperthyroidism patients and approximately 15 patients who later progressed to ophthalmopathy tested prospective prediction of ophthalmopathy. For training and testing, the 100 or so patients in the discovery cohort were randomly divided in a 7:3 ratio. Thyroid tissue and blood T-cell repertoires from about six Graves' hyperthyroidism patients were also compared in the study. Once sampling was done, hyperthyroidism patients were given methimazole at a starting dose of 30 mg daily, whereas ophthalmopathy patients were given high-dose intravenous methylprednisolone. TCR Vbeta CDR3 sequencing of 130 to 150 peripheral blood samples (under 45 ophthalmopathy, 75 to 80 hyperthyroidism and some 17 progressor patients) is reported in the paper. The research as a whole found: During validation, the model predicted progression to ophthalmopathy a median of roughly 7.1 months ahead of onset, with around 70% sensitivity and 72.22% specificity. Blood samples also contained most of the expanded thyroid clonotypes (frequency above 0.001), which suggests that blood repertoires may reflect thyroid immune responses. Sample size was not statistically predetermined, and blinding of investigators to group allocation was not performed. In cross-validation, a model built on a 13 V-J signature told ophthalmopathy apart from stable hyperthyroidism with 85% to 90% sensitivity and approximately 81% specificity, and in testing the same model reached 80%/75%.

TCR beta CDR3 regions were amplified from RNA transcripts. For the first round of RT-PCR on the TCR CDR3, the HTBI primer set was used together with the Qiagen OneStep RT-PCR kit. The libraries were constructed in a second round of multiplex PCR and then size-selected and purified. Sequencing of the libraries was done on an Illumina HiSeq2000 using paired-end 100 bp reads. Per the source publication's procedure: Raw data were processed with SOAPnuke, discarding reads with adapters, uncalled bases, mean Phred below 15, or no exact constant-primer or identifier match. COPE v1.2.5 was used to merge the high-quality paired reads, and each unique nucleotide sequence was defined as a clonotype. Clonotypes were aligned to IMGT TRBV, TRBD and TRBJ reference segments using MiTCR v1.1. Analysis was restricted to V-J combinations with a frequency above 0.0001, which covered about 99% of repertoires. The TCS score was defined as the ratio of F50 (clonal expansion) to E x V (chaos), calculated using BLOSUM62-based TCRdist between CDR3 peptides within each V-J. Welch's t-statistics and random forest reduced several hundred V-J features to about 13, which were used in a naive Bayes classifier (R e1071). In-frame beta chains were kept once TCRdb had trimmed the public reads at Q25 with fastp and called clones with MiXCR. CDR3 protein duplicates are merged, each entry listing the most common genes and DNA. TCRdb's processing, not the authors', yielded these V and J calls. The sample data list about 700,000 distinct CDR3 sequences, and roughly 15% of these were observed just once. About 9.4% of the sample rests with the top ten.

Rearrangement joined TRBV6-1 to TRBJ1-2, and TRBD1 may be the D gene, going by 6 matching bases. Sequenced material: blood. The TCR sequence derives from a woman aged 18-30 years with Graves' hyperthyroidism. The DNA is as follows: TGTGCCAGCAGAGGTACCCAGGGGCGCGATGGCTATGGCTACACCTTC. Its protein is CASRGTQGRDGYGYTF.